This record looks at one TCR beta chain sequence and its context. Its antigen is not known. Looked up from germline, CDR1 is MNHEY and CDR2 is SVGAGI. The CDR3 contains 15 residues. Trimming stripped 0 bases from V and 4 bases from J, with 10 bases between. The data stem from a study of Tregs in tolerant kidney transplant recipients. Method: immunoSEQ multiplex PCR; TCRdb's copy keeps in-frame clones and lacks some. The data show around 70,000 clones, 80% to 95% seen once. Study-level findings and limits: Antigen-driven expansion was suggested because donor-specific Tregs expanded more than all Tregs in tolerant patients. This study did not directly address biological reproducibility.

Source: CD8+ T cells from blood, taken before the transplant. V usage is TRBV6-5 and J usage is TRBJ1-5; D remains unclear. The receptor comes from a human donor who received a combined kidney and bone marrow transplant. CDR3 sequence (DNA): TGTGCCAGCAGTTACTCGAGGGTTCGGAATCAGCCCCAGCATTTT. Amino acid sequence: CASSYSRVRNQPQHF.